The clone carrying this T cell receptor beta chain has more than one count but fewer than ten. No antigen is known for it. The record originates from a study of T cell responses to AZD1222 COVID-19 vaccine. Study results and limitations: Baseline seropositivity occurred in only a handful of AZD1222 recipients. Regions 160-218 and 743-854 held dominance among vaccine-associated CD4 TCRs, which spanned spike.

The CDR3 has 15 amino acids. V dropped 6 bases and J dropped 2; count of bases not matched to a gene: 9. The germline gives CDR1 MDHEN, CDR2 SYDVKM. Libraries were prepared by immunoSEQ multiplex PCR; TCRdb keeps only in-frame clonotypes and omits some of them. In the table there are tens of thousands of clones, roughly 90% of which are singletons. The V call is TRBV28, the J call TRBJ1-1, with 7 positions matching TRBD1. This clonotype originated in an adult in good health. The material sequenced was peripheral blood, taken on day 0 of AZD1222 vaccination. This chain's CDR3 is CASRTQGTGNTEAFF. The CDR3 DNA is TGTGCCAGCAGGACACAGGGGACGGGAAACACTGAAGCTTTCTTT.